This T cell receptor (beta chain) was profiled in a study of type 1 and type 2 diabetes patients. Genomic DNA was the PCR template. The TCR beta CDR3 region was amplified using 30 forward and 13 reverse primers. TCRdb independently ran MiXCR on the multiplex PCR reads; one entry per CDR3 protein. The data hold around 300,000 distinct CDR3 sequences, with around 47% observed a single time. Trimming left V 6 bases short and J 7 bases short, with 9 bases between. The germline V gene encodes CDR1 MRHNA and CDR2 SNTAGT. The CDR3 spans 12 residues. The chain has TRBV6-4 and TRBJ2-2, with D perhaps matching TRBD1 (6 bases). This receptor was identified in a man aged 18 to 30 with type 2 diabetes. Sequences were obtained from peripheral blood mononuclear cells (PBMCs). CDR3 coding DNA: TGTGCCAGCAGACAGGGCGACGGGGAGCTGTTTTTT. It specifies CASRQGDGELFF.